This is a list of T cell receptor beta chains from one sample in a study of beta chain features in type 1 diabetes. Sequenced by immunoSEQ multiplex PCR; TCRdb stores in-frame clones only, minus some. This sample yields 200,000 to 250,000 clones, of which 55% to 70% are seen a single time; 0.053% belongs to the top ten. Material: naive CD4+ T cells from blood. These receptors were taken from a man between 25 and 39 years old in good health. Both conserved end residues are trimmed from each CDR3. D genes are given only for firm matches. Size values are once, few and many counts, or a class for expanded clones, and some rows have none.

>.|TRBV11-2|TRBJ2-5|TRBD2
ASSPRLAGSLQETQY
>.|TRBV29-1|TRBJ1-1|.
SVGPQAGLTMNTEAF
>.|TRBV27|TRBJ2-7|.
ASSARGPGDEQY
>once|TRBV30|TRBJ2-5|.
AWSQGWGTQY
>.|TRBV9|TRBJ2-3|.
ASSVADFTDTQY
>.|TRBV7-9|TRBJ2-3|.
AIWTASTDTQY
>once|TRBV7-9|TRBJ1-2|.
ASSYGQIYGYT
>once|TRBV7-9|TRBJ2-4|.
ASSYTGVAKNIQY
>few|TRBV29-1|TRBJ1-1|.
SVGGRLNTEAF
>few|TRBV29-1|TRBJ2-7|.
SVSEDTPSYEQY
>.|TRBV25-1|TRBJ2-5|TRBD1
ASSRTGQGGETQY
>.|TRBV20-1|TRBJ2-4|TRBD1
SADRVRIQY
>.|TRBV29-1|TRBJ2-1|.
SVELQGRPYNEQF
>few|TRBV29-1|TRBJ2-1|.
SVVGGAGSYNEQF
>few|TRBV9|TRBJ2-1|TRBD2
ASSVDVSSGYNEQF
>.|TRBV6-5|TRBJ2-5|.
ASRRQTETQY
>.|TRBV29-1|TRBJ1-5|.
SVGGSNQPQH
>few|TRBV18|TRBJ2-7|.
ASSPRADSYEQY
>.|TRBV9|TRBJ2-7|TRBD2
ASSVGTSGTGPVEQY
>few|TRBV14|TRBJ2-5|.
ASSQDLEETQY
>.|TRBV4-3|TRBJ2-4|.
ASSQELAKNIQY
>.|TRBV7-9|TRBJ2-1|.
ASSFPRGGGF
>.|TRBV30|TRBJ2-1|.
AWSVRKQIGNEQF
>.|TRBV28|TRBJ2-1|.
ASSLILAGGDNEQF
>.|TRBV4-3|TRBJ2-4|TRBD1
ASSQRTGGANIQY
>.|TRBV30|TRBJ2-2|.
AWSVGSGTNTGELF
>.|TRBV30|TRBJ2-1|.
AWIHWGYEQF
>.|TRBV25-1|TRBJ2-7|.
ASRTTGNYEQY
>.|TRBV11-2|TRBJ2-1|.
ASRGQGDNEQF
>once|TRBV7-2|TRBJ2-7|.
ASSDLGVYEQY
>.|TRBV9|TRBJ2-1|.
ASSVVPGLYNEQF
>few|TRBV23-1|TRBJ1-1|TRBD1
ASSLDRGMNTEAF
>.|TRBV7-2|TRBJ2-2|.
ASSPRQGAGTGELF
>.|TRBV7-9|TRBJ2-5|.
ASSLTGYDQETQY
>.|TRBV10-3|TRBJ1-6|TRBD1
AISDGTAYSPLH
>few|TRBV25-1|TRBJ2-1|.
ASREAGEQF
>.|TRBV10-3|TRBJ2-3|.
AISERMAPTQY
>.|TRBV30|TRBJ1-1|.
AWRGPMNTEAF
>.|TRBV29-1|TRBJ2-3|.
SVVKGLTDTQY
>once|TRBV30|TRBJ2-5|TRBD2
AWTSGTSGGETQY
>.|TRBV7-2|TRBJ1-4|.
ASSLNEKLF
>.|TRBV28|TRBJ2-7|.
ASTQWGRDPEQY